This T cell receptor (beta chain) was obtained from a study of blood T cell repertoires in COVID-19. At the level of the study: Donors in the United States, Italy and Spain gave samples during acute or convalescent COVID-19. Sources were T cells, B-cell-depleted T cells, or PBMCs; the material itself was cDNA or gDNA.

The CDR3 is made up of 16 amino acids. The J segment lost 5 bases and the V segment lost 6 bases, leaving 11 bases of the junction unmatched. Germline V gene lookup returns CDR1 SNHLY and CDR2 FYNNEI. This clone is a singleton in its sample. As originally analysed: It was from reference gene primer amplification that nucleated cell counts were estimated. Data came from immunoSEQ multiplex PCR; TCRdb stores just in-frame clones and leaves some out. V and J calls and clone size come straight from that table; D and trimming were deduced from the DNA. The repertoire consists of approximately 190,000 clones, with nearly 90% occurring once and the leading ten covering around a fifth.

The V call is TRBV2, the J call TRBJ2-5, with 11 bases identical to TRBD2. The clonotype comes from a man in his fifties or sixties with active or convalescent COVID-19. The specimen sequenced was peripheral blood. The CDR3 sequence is CASSPSSGGPRETQYF. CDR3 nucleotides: TGTGCCAGCAGCCCTTCTAGCGGGGGGCCCCGGGAGACCCAGTACTTC.